This TCR beta chain is from a study of T cell responses to AZD1222 COVID-19 vaccine. General study findings and limits: Repertoires were sampled only after the peak T cell response. The study found vaccine-associated CD4 TCRs spanning spike, dominant at 160-218 and 743-854.

The germline CDR1 and CDR2 sequences are SNHLY and FYNNEI. Trimming stripped 1 base from V and 3 bases from J, with 10 bases between. This CDR3 contains 14 residues. Produced via immunoSEQ multiplex PCR; TCRdb's table is partial and in-frame only. The repertoire table contains 150,000 or so clones. About this clone: The antigen is not known.

The sample consisted of peripheral blood. The receptor was derived from an adult in good health. The gene calls are TRBV2 and TRBJ2-7; D assignment may be TRBD1 or TRBD2 (5 bases each). CDR3 bases: TGTGCCAGCAGTGAAGACGGGACCTACTACGAGCAGTACTTC. Translated, it gives CASSEDGTYYEQYF.